This entry lists 32 T cell receptor beta chains sequenced from one sample in a study of T-cell memory formation after mild COVID-19. TCRdb passed the 5' RACE reads through MiXCR, listing each CDR3 protein once. The sample lists 400,000 to 500,000 distinct CDR3 sequences, roughly 20% occurring once. The sequenced sample consisted of PBMCs or a T cell subset sorted from them (not recorded which). These receptors were obtained from an adult woman who had mild COVID-19 (a few samples of this study predate the infection). Cell type and time point are not known.

At least ten counts were recorded for this clonotype. The J gene is TRBJ1-2, the V gene TRBV5-1, with a possible D match to TRBD1 (5 bases). V shed 1 base and J shed 6 bases, with 13 bases lying between them. The germline CDR1 and CDR2 sequences are SGHRS and YFSETQ. The CDR3 runs to 14 residues. The CDR3, as DNA: TGCGCCAGCAGCTTGTCCGGGGGGAGTAATGGCTACACCTTC. The encoded protein is CASSLSGGSNGYTF. Using reference TRBV5-1 and TRBJ1-2 for the parts outside the CDR3, the full variable domain is KAGVTQTPRYLIKTRGQQVTLSCSPISGHRSVSWYQQTPGQGLQFLFEYFSETQRNKGNFPGRFSGRQFSNSRSEMNVSTLELGDSALYLCASSLSGGSNGYTFGSGTRLTVV.

This clonotype occurred many times. The DNA for the CDR3 is TGTGCCAGCAGCTTAGCTGCCCCCTCCCTAGCGGGAGTATTGGTTGAGCAGTTCTTC. Translating it yields CASSLAAPSLAGVLVEQFF. V and J are TRBV7-2 and TRBJ2-1; TRBD2 matches 10 bases. The CDR3 consists of 19 residues. V lost 0 bases and J lost 9; bases outside the gene matches: 17. Germline V gene data show CDR1 as SGHTA and CDR2 as FQGNSA.

The V gene is TRBV6-2 or TRBV6-3, the J gene TRBJ2-1, with 8 bases lining up with TRBD1. V was pared by 6 bases and J by 4 bases, with 8 bases of the junction left unmatched. The CDR3 loop spans 15 amino acids. Germline V gene lookup returns CDR1 MNHEY and CDR2 SVGEGT. Here the CDR3 reads CASRKTGTGYNEQFF. The CDR3 DNA reads TGTGCCAGCAGGAAGACCGGGACAGGTTACAATGAGCAGTTCTTC.

This clonotype has only a few counts. The J gene is TRBJ1-1, the V gene TRBV4-2; D remains unclear. The CDR3 has 14 amino acids. Trimming pared 0 bases from V and 1 base from J, leaving 6 bases between. CDR1 is LGHNA, CDR2 YNFKEQ, per germline. The CDR3: CASSQDWENTEAFF. The CDR3 DNA is TGTGCCAGCAGCCAAGATTGGGAGAACACTGAAGCTTTCTTT.

The chain joins TRBV7-8 to TRBJ2-6; D remains ambiguous. Trimming took 3 bases from V and 0 from J, leaving 6 bases between them. Germline V gene lookup returns CDR1 SGHVS and CDR2 FQNEAQ. The CDR3 runs to 15 residues. The CDR3 DNA follows: TGTGCCAGCAGCTTTTCATACTCTGGGGCCAACGTCCTGACTTTC. This codes for CASSFSYSGANVLTF.

This clonotype was detected a few times. The chain has TRBV6-5 and TRBJ1-2; D possibly corresponds to TRBD1 (6 bases). The CDR3 contains 15 residues. Germline CDR1 MNHEY, CDR2 SVGAGI. V lost 5 bases and J 7 bases, leaving 20 bases between the germline ends. CDR3 in DNA: TGTGCCAGCAGTCCAGGGGCCCCCTTCGGTCGTGGCTACACCTTC. It encodes CASSPGAPFGRGYTF.

The table lists this clonotype with a few counts. The J gene is TRBJ1-1, the V gene TRBV6-2 or TRBV6-3; D not resolved. The CDR3 has 13 residues. Looked up from germline, CDR1 is MNHEY and CDR2 is SVGEGT. V lost 2 bases and J 1 base, leaving 5 bases between the germline ends. This CDR3 is CASSYRRNTEAFF. In DNA form, the CDR3 reads TGTGCCAGCAGTTACCGAAGGAACACTGAAGCTTTCTTT.

Only a few counts were recorded for this clonotype. CDR3 DNA: TGCAGTGTTGGTAGCGGGCAAACAGATACGCAGTATTTT. It is translated as CSVGSGQTDTQYF. This chain joins TRBV20-1 and TRBJ2-3; 7 bases fit TRBD2. V dropped 7 bases and J dropped 3; count of bases not matched to a gene: 7. CDR3 length: 13 amino acids. CDR1 is DFQATT, CDR2 SNEGSKA, per germline (reference sequence).

The chain links TRBV25-1 to TRBJ2-7; D perhaps matches TRBD2 (6 bases). The CDR3 is 13 residues long. Per germline, CDR1 MGHDK and CDR2 SYGVNS. V lost 3 bases to trimming and J lost 1 base, with 7 bases between them. The CDR3 DNA reads as TGTGCCAGCAGTGATGGGACTTCCTACGAGCAGTACTTC. Translation gives CASSDGTSYEQYF.

This clonotype was counted a few times. The chain has TRBV24-1 and TRBJ2-4; D is unresolved. Trimming pared 8 bases from V and 1 base from J, leaving 2 bases between. The length of the CDR3 is 11 residues. Germline V gene sequence: CDR1 KGHDR, CDR2 SFDVKD. The CDR3 spells CATMAKNIQYF. In DNA, the CDR3 is TGTGCCACCATGGCCAAAAACATTCAGTACTTC.

The rearrangement joins TRBV12-3 or TRBV12-4 to TRBJ1-6; D not certain. V was cut by 3 bases and J by 0 bases, with 9 bases left in between. There are 16 residues in the CDR3. CDR3 bases: TGTGCCAGCAGTTTCGGGATTAGCTCCTATAATTCACCCCTCCACTTT. Residues: CASSFGISSYNSPLHF.

A few counts support this clonotype. This chain links TRBV6-6 with TRBJ2-5, with 8 bases fitting TRBD1. J was trimmed by 5 bases and V by 7 bases; bases with no gene match: 21. CDR1 is MNHNY and CDR2 is SVGAGI in the germline V gene (reference sequence). This CDR3 comprises 18 residues. The CDR3 sequence: CASNKGTHGTGQGETQYF. The CDR3 DNA is TGTGCCAGCAACAAAGGCACACACGGGACAGGTCAGGGGGAGACCCAGTACTTC.

This clonotype was picked up a small number of times. This rearrangement joins TRBV6-2 or TRBV6-3 to TRBJ2-3; 13 bases match TRBD2. Losses at the gene ends were 2 bases for V and 5 bases for J; bases not matched to a gene: 7. This CDR3 has 17 amino acids. The germline V gene has CDR1 MNHEY and CDR2 SVGEGT. The chain's CDR3 is CASSYHRTSGRVDTQYF. The CDR3 DNA is TGTGCCAGCAGTTACCATCGGACTAGCGGGAGAGTAGATACGCAGTATTTT.

The chain is built from TRBV7-9 and TRBJ2-5; 9 nucleotides match TRBD2. The V gene end was trimmed by 4 bases and the J gene end by 5 bases; junction bases not matched to a gene: 20. Germline loops: CDR1 SEHNR, CDR2 FQNEAQ (reference sequence). The length of the CDR3 is 19 residues. Here the CDR3 DNA reads TGTGCCAGCAGCTACCCTACCCCCCGGCGCGGGGGGGCCCGGGAGACCCAGTACTTC. Encoded protein: CASSYPTPRRGGARETQYF. The variable domain in full, completed from reference TRBV7-9 and TRBJ2-5, reads DTGVSQNPRHKITKRGQNVTFRCDPISEHNRLYWYRQTLGQGPEFLTYFQNEAQLEKSRLLSDRFSAERPKGSFSTLEIQRTEQGDSAMYLCASSYPTPRRGGARETQYFGPGTRLLVL.

The chain recombines TRBV20-1 with TRBJ2-1; 10 positions agree with TRBD2. The CDR3 covers 13 residues. In germline, CDR1 is DFQATT, CDR2 SNEGSKA (reference sequence). The trim removed 3 bases at V and 7 bases at J, leaving 3 bases unmatched. DNA for the CDR3: TGCAGTGCTAGGTTACTAGCGGGAAATGAGCAGTTCTTC. Amino acids: CSARLLAGNEQFF.

This clonotype was counted between two and nine times. J is TRBJ2-2 and V is TRBV29-1; TRBD1 might be the D (5 bases). This CDR3 spans 15 amino acids. V was trimmed by 5 bases and J by 5 bases, leaving 18 bases between them. In germline, CDR1 is SQVTM, CDR2 ANQGSEA. The CDR3: CSVSQARGLTGELFF. The DNA for the CDR3 is TGCAGCGTTTCTCAGGCAAGGGGCCTTACCGGGGAGCTGTTTTTT.

This clonotype has more than one count but fewer than ten. V gene TRBV20-1 combines with J gene TRBJ2-1, with 10 bases aligning to TRBD1. The CDR3 consists of 17 residues. Trimming cost V 2 bases and J 8 bases; bases outside gene matches: 15. Germline V gene data show CDR1 as DFQATT and CDR2 as SNEGSKA (reference sequence). The CDR3 DNA follows: TGCAGTGCTAGACGTGTTGAGGGACAGGGGATTGTGTATGAGCAGTTCTTC. Protein: CSARRVEGQGIVYEQFF.

This clonotype was seen ten or more times. The chain is built from TRBV7-2 and TRBJ2-5; 12 bases match TRBD2. V gave up 1 base and J gave up 4 bases; unmatched junction bases: 10. Per germline, CDR1 SGHTA and CDR2 FQGNSA. The CDR3 runs 18 residues. CDR3 sequence: CASSLVLAGGPRSETQYF. The CDR3 DNA reads TGTGCCAGCAGCTTAGTTCTAGCGGGAGGGCCGAGGTCAGAGACCCAGTACTTC.

The chain uses TRBV9 and TRBJ2-3; D not certain. This CDR3 is built from 15 residues. Trimming pared 1 base from V and 0 bases from J, leaving 9 bases between. Germline CDR1 reads SGDLS; CDR2 reads YYNGEE. CDR3 nucleotide sequence: TGTGCCAGCAGCGTAAGCCCGCGGAGCACAGATACGCAGTATTTT. Translating gives CASSVSPRSTDTQYF.

The chain is built from TRBV25-1 and TRBJ2-5, with 10 bases lining up with TRBD2. V shed 3 bases, J shed 0 bases, and the junction held 13 bases outside the gene matches. The germline V gene has CDR1 MGHDK and CDR2 SYGVNS. CDR3 length: 19 amino acids. The CDR3 loop is CASSDRLAGRPLYQETQYF. CDR3 bases: TGTGCCAGCAGTGATAGACTAGCGGGCAGACCCTTGTACCAAGAGACCCAGTACTTC.

The genes are TRBV19 and TRBJ2-7; possibly TRBD1 for D (5 bases). CDR3 length equals 11 residues. Trimming shortened V by 4 bases and J by 6 bases, and 7 bases separated the two germline ends. Germline lookup yields CDR1 LNHDA and CDR2 SQIVND (reference sequence). This CDR3 reads CASSKTGEQYF. CDR3 bases: TGTGCCAGTAGTAAAACAGGCGAGCAGTACTTC.

This clonotype has only a few counts. The chain uses TRBV4-2 and TRBJ1-2; unclear D gene. Trimming shortened V by 8 bases and J by 8 bases, and 12 bases separated the two germline ends. Germline V gene lookup returns CDR1 LGHNA and CDR2 YNFKEQ. CDR3 length: 11 residues. DNA of the CDR3: TGTGCCAGCGGCGGGTATCGAGGCTACACCTTC. Protein: CASGGYRGYTF.

This chain joins TRBV6-2 or TRBV6-3 and TRBJ2-2; the match to TRBD2 covers 8 bases. Germline trimming cut 5 bases from V and 5 bases from J; bases unmatched to any gene: 7. Germline V lookup: CDR1 MNHEY, CDR2 SVGEGT. The CDR3 totals 15 residues. The CDR3 DNA sequence: TGTGCCAGCAGTGCTGGCCAGCGGGAGACCGGGGAGCTGTTTTTT. Translated, it gives CASSAGQRETGELFF.

V is TRBV6-5 and J is TRBJ1-1, with D perhaps TRBD1 (5 bases). V was pared by 5 bases and J by 0 bases, with 10 bases between. Germline V gives CDR1 MNHEY, CDR2 SVGAGI. The CDR3 spans 14 residues. CDR3 sequence reads: CASSRKGVNTEAFF. The CDR3 coding sequence is TGTGCCAGCAGTCGGAAAGGGGTGAACACTGAAGCTTTCTTT.

This clonotype was seen more than once but under ten times. This chain links TRBV6-6 with TRBJ1-1; 9 nucleotides match TRBD1. The V gene's germline CDR1 is MNHNY and CDR2 SVGAGI (reference sequence). The V segment lost 10 bases and the J segment 5 bases; nucleotides outside the gene matches: 14. This CDR3 comprises 15 residues. CDR3 DNA: TGTGCCAACGAGGGGAGGGGACAGGGAAGAACTGAAGCTTTCTTT. It codes for CANEGRGQGRTEAFF.

This clonotype came up a few times. CDR3 protein: CATGTHSYNEQFF. The CDR3 coding sequence is TGTGCCACCGGGACACACTCCTACAATGAGCAGTTCTTC. The V gene is TRBV19, the J gene TRBJ2-1, with D perhaps matching TRBD1 (6 bases). CDR1 and CDR2 from the germline V gene are LNHDA and SQIVND (reference sequence). With 10 bases removed from V and 0 bases from J, the gap between germline ends came to 10 bases. This CDR3 is built from 13 residues.

Ten or more counts support this clonotype. V is TRBV5-1 and J is TRBJ1-2, with 8 bases aligning to TRBD1. CDR1 is SGHRS and CDR2 is YFSETQ in the germline V gene. There are 14 residues in the CDR3. V was pared by 5 bases and J by 0 bases, with 3 bases of the junction left unmatched. In DNA form, the CDR3 reads TGCGCCAGCAGAGGGACAGGCACTAACTATGGCTACACCTTC. Translating it yields CASRGTGTNYGYTF.

This clonotype was detected a few times. V gene TRBV29-1 combines with J gene TRBJ1-2; D unresolved. There are 14 residues in the CDR3. V was pared by 7 bases and J by 7 bases, with 22 bases between. Germline V gene sequence: CDR1 SQVTM, CDR2 ANQGSEA. CDR3 in amino acids: CSAIISRRAFGYTF. The CDR3 bases are TGCAGCGCCATCATAAGCCGGAGGGCTTTTGGCTACACCTTC.

This chain connects TRBV18 to TRBJ2-2; possible D gene TRBD1, 6 bases. V was shortened by 5 bases and J by 0 bases, with 7 bases between the two germline ends. The CDR3 is 14 residues long. From germline, CDR1 is KGHSH and CDR2 LQKENI. CDR3 nucleotide sequence: TGTGCCAGCTCATGGGACACGAACACCGGGGAGCTGTTTTTT. Amino acid sequence: CASSWDTNTGELFF.

This clonotype was counted at least ten times. The CDR3 is CASSQDQGTGGYGYTF. The CDR3 coding sequence is TGCGCCAGCAGCCAAGATCAGGGGACAGGGGGATATGGCTACACCTTC. The chain carries TRBV4-1 and TRBJ1-2, with TRBD1 matching over 11 bases. Germline trimming cut 0 bases from V and 5 bases from J; bases unmatched to any gene: 5. Germline CDR1 MGHRA, CDR2 YSYEKL. This CDR3 has 16 residues.

The chain is built from TRBV7-9 and TRBJ2-7; tentatively, D is TRBD2 (6 bases). The V end was cut by 3 bases, the J end by 3 bases, with 9 bases between. The CDR3 has 13 residues. CDR1 is SEHNR and CDR2 is FQNEAQ in the germline V gene (reference sequence). As DNA, the CDR3 is TGTGCCAGCAGCTTTGTGACTAGCTACGAGCAGTACTTC. Its protein is CASSFVTSYEQYF.

This clonotype has a handful of counts. The V and J genes are TRBV3-1 and TRBJ2-2, with D perhaps TRBD2 (5 bases). The V gene's germline CDR1 is LGHDT and CDR2 YNNKEL (reference sequence). V was clipped by 4 bases and J by 4 bases, with 16 bases between them. The CDR3 length is 16 residues. CDR3 protein: CASSPLPGGLTGELFF. CDR3 sequence (DNA): TGTGCCAGCAGCCCGCTCCCAGGCGGACTCACCGGGGAGCTGTTTTTT.